This T cell receptor beta chain was recorded in a study of blood T cell repertoires in COVID-19 (TCRdb year 2020). Study-wide context: Samples from collaborators originated in the United States, Italy and Spain and spanned both the acute and convalescent phases of COVID-19. The material from the prospective study consisted of cDNA or gDNA derived from T cells, B-cell-depleted T cells, or PBMCs. The dataset comprised deeply sampled blood TCRbeta repertoires from subjects exposed to, actively infected with, or recovered from COVID-19. The repertoires were released in a freely available public database intended as a resource for research on the immune response to SARS-CoV-2. The samples were drawn from two sources: the first 160 participants of the ongoing ImmuneRACE study, and 950 to 1,500 subjects contributed by 6 global collaborators. A de-identified subject ID, COVID-19 status, age in years and sex were almost always included in the sample metadata. Where available, HLA class I and class II types were taken from metadata supplied by the sample provider and were not determined by assay-based typing. Study-wide conclusions, independent of this receptor: The quantity of clinical and demographic metadata differed by source and by participant and was supplied without curation.

CDR1 and CDR2 were assigned from the germline V gene as SGHTA and FQGNSA. From the cysteine up to the phenylalanine, the CDR3 has a length of 15 residues. Here the CDR3 DNA is all that survives: 45 bases in frame from base 1. V trim: 5 bases; J trim: 10 bases; unmatched bases: 7. The collaborating institutions used their own protocols to collect whole blood in K2EDTA tubes. For TCRbeta analysis, collaborators shipped samples in one of three forms: frozen whole blood, isolated PBMCs, or DNA extracted from either of those sample types. The immunoSEQ Assay, a bias-controlled multiplex PCR, was used to amplify TCRbeta CDR3 regions from genomic DNA. The authors' analysis ran thus. Nucleated cell counts per sample were estimated from amplification of reference gene primers within the assay. To quantify the absolute abundance of each unique TCRbeta CDR3 rearrangement, sequence reads were collapsed and filtered. For each sample, productive Simpson clonality was calculated as the square root of Simpson's diversity index across productive rearrangements. The table comes from immuneACCESS by way of TCRdb, which keeps in-frame sequences with V and J called. Part of the clones is missing from these tables; in studies checked, under half for an unresolved V gene and the rest for unknown reasons. V and J calls and clone size follow that table, whereas D and trimming were derived from the DNA. The sample includes about 190,000 clones, with about 88% observed a single time. The biggest ten clones account for around 1.2% of the sample.

Comment on this clone: The antigen this receptor binds is unknown. Base qualities are not provided; no much larger clone lies one nucleotide away.

The sequencing input was peripheral blood. The TCR comes from a man aged 25 to 40 with acute or convalescent COVID-19. The sequence links TRBV7-2 to TRBJ2-1; TRBD2 aligns with 14 central bases. The nucleotide sequence reads TGTGCCAGCAGCCGGGGACTAGCGGGAGAGGGGGAGCAGTTCTTC. It encodes CASSRGLAGEGEQFF.